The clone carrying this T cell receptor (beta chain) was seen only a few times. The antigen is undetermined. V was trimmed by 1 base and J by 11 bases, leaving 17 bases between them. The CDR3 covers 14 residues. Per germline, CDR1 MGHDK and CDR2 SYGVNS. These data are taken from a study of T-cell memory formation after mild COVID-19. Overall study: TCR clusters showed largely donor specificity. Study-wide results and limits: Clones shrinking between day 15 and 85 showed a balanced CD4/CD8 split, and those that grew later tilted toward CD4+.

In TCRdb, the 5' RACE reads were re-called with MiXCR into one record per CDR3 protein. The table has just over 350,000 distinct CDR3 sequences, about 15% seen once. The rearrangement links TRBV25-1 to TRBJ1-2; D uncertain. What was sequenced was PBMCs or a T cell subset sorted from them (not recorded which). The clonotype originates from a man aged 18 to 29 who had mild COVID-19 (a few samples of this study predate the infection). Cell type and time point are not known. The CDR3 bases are TGTGCCAGCAGTGAATTGGGCAGCCCGGAACTTTACACCTTC. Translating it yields CASSELGSPELYTF.